The rows below give T cell receptor beta chains drawn from one sample of a study of T-cell reconstitution after alpha-beta-depleted transplantation in children. TCRdb reanalysed the PCR reads using MiXCR and keeps one entry per CDR3 protein. Seen here are about 360,000 distinct CDR3 sequences, about an eighth observed once, and the top ten hold 4% to 5.5%. This specimen was PBMCs, taken from the stem cell graft. These receptors were collected from a human donor who donated a stem cell graft to a child with Fanconi anemia. Both conserved end residues are part of each CDR3. D genes are given only for firm matches. Not all rows give a size; the values are once, few, many and, for expanded clones, a class.

j_call | d_call | v_call | clone_size | cdr3_aa | cdr3_nt
TRBJ2-3 | . | TRBV20-1 | many | CSARDRASTDTQYF | TGCAGTGCTAGAGATAGGGCAAGCACAGATACGCAGTATTTT
TRBJ2-5 | . | TRBV27 | . | CASSFQGRGGRETQYF | TGTGCCAGCAGTTTTCAGGGAAGGGGGGGTAGGGAGACCCAGTACTTC
TRBJ1-4 | TRBD1 | TRBV20-1 | few | CSARRGQGGHEKLFF | TGCAGTGCTAGAAGAGGACAGGGCGGACATGAAAAACTGTTTTTT
TRBJ1-2 | . | TRBV2 | . | CASSTSTGYGYTF | TGTGCCAGCAGTACGAGTACAGGCTATGGCTACACCTTC
TRBJ2-3 | TRBD2 | TRBV5-1 | . | CASSLGPLAGGLSTDTQYF | TGCGCCAGCAGCTTGGGGCCTCTAGCGGGGGGCTTGAGCACAGATACGCAGTATTTT
TRBJ1-2 | TRBD1 | TRBV6-2/TRBV6-3 | few | CASRIQGYYGYTF | TGTGCCAGCAGAATACAGGGGTACTATGGCTACACCTTC
TRBJ2-5 | TRBD2 | TRBV15 | . | CATSREGEGQYF | TGTGCCACCAGCAGAGAGGGGGAGGGCCAGTACTTC
TRBJ1-5 | . | TRBV4-1 | . | CASSQEVRGHQPQHF | TGCGCCAGCAGCCAAGAAGTCAGGGGCCATCAGCCCCAGCATTTT
TRBJ2-7 | . | TRBV12-5 | few | CASGGGVEQYF | TGTGCTAGTGGTGGCGGCGTCGAGCAGTACTTC
TRBJ2-1 | TRBD1 | TRBV28 | many | CASGTGWNEQFF | TGTGCCAGCGGGACAGGGTGGAATGAGCAGTTCTTC
TRBJ2-3 | . | TRBV25-1 | . | CASSVEGDTQYF | TGTGCCAGCAGTGTGGAGGGGGATACGCAGTATTTT
TRBJ1-4 | . | TRBV4-3 | . | CASSWGTSTNEKLFF | TGCGCCAGCAGTTGGGGAACTTCAACTAATGAAAAACTGTTTTTT
TRBJ1-1 | . | TRBV20-1 | few | CSASPPWATEAFF | TGCAGTGCTAGCCCCCCATGGGCTACTGAAGCTTTCTTT
TRBJ2-1 | . | TRBV4-2 | once | CAMGPGPEWFF | TGTGCCATGGGCCCCGGGCCCGAGTGGTTCTTC
TRBJ1-1 | TRBD1 | TRBV11-2 | . | CASSPKGQGARTEAFF | TGTGCCAGCAGCCCGAAAGGACAGGGGGCGAGAACTGAAGCTTTCTTT
TRBJ2-5 | . | TRBV29-1 | many | CSVGILIRRTDQETQYF | TGCAGCGTTGGGATCCTAATACGGCGGACAGACCAGGAGACCCAGTACTTC
TRBJ2-7 | . | TRBV5-1 | many | CASSYPGGGDYEQYF | TGCGCCAGCAGCTACCCTGGCGGGGGCGACTACGAGCAGTACTTC
TRBJ1-1 | TRBD1 | TRBV6-5 | . | CASRIDRGRLNTEAFF | TGTGCCAGCAGAATAGACAGGGGGCGCTTGAACACTGAAGCTTTCTTT
TRBJ1-4 | TRBD1 | TRBV28 | many | CASREGGDEKLFF | TGTGCCAGCAGAGAAGGGGGCGATGAAAAACTGTTTTTT
TRBJ2-4 | TRBD2 | TRBV4-2 | many | CASSQGGDSGGLWDIQYF | TGTGCCAGCAGCCAGGGGGGTGATAGCGGGGGCCTATGGGACATTCAGTACTTC
TRBJ2-6 | . | TRBV10-3 | many | CAIRGDSGANVLTF | TGTGCCATCAGGGGAGACTCTGGGGCCAACGTCCTGACTTTC
TRBJ1-1 | . | TRBV20-1 | few | CSAPLIMNTEAFF | TGCAGTGCCCCCCTAATTATGAACACTGAAGCTTTCTTT
TRBJ2-5 | . | TRBV29-1 | many | CSVVARQGTRETQYF | TGCAGCGTTGTGGCTCGGCAGGGAACAAGAGAGACCCAGTACTTC
TRBJ1-6 | TRBD1 | TRBV4-2 | . | CASSPGPGQGHSYNSPLHF | TGTGCCAGCAGCCCGGGGCCGGGACAGGGCCACTCCTATAATTCACCCCTCCACTTT
TRBJ1-5 | TRBD1 | TRBV6-5 | few | CASSGGQDSNQPQHF | TGTGCCAGCAGCGGGGGACAGGATAGCAATCAGCCCCAGCATTTT
TRBJ2-1 | . | TRBV4-2 | few | CASSQEPSVFYNEQFF | TGTGCCAGCAGCCAAGAACCTAGCGTCTTCTACAATGAGCAGTTCTTC